The text below deals with one T cell receptor (beta chain). Trimming stripped 6 bases from V and 11 bases from J, with 15 bases between. This CDR3 is built from 12 residues. Germline CDR1 reads SGHRS; CDR2 reads YFSETQ. The data are from a study of T-cell memory formation after mild COVID-19. One entry per CDR3 protein, called by TCRdb with MiXCR from the 5' RACE reads. The sample shows about 290,000 distinct CDR3 sequences, less than 20% of them seen only once. Sequencing was performed on PBMCs or a T cell subset sorted from them (not recorded which). The gene calls are TRBV5-1 and TRBJ1-5; D gene ambiguous. The TCR comes from a man younger than 35 who had mild COVID-19 (a few samples of this study predate the infection). Cell type and time point are not known. CDR3 DNA sequence: TGCGCCAGCACCCGAATAGGGTTGGCCCAGCATTTT. Protein product: CASTRIGLAQHF.